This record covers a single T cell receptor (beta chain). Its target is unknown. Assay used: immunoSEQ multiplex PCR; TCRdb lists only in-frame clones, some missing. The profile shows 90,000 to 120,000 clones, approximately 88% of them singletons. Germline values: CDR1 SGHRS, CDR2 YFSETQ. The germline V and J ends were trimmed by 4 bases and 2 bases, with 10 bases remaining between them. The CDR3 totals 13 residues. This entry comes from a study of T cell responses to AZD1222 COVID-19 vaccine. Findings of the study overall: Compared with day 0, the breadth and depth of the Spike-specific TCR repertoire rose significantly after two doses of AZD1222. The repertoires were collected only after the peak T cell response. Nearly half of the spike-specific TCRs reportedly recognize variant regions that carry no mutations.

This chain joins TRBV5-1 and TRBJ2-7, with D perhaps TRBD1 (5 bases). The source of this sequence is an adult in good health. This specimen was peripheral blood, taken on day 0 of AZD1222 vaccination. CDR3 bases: TGCGCCAGCAGCGCCCCGACAGCCTACGAGCAGTACTTC. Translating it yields CASSAPTAYEQYF.